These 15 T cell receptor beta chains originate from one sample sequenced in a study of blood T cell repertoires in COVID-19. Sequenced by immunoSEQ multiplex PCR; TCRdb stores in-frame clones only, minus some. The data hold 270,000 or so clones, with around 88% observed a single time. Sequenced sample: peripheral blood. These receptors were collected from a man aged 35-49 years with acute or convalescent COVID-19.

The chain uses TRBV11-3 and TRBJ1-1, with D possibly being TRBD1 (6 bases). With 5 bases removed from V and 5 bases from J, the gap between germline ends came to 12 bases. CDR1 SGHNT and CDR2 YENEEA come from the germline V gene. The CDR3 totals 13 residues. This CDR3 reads CASSPRGGTEAFF. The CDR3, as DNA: TGTGCCAGCAGCCCCAGGGGTGGAACTGAAGCTTTCTTT.

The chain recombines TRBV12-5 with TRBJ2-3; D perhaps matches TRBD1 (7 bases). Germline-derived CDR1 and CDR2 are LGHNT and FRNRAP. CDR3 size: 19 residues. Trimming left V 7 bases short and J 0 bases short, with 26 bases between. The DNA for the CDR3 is TGTGCTAGTGAGGGGGGACAGAAAGCCTCTGGAGGTAGCACAGATACGCAGTATTTT. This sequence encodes CASEGGQKASGGSTDTQYF.

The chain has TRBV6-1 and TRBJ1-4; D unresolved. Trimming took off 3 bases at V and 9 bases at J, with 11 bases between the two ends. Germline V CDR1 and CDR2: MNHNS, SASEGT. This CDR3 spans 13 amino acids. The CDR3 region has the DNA TGTGCCAGCAGTGATAATGTTTTTCAAAAACTGTTTTTT. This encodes CASSDNVFQKLFF.

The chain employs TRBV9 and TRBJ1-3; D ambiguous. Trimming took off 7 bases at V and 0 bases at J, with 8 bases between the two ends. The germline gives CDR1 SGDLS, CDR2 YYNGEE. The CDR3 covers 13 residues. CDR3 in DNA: TGTGCCAGCTCGGACTTCTCTGGAAACACCATATATTTT. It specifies CASSDFSGNTIYF. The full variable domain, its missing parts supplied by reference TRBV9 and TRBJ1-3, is DSGVTQTPKHLITATGQRVTLRCSPRSGDLSVYWYQQSLDQGLQFLIQYYNGEERAKGNILERFSAQQFPDLHSELNLSSLELGDSALYFCASSDFSGNTIYFGEGSWLTVV.

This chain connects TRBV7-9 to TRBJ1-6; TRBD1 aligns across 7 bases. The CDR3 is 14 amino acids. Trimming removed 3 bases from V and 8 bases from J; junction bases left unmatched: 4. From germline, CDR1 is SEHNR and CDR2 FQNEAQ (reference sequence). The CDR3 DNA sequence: TGTGCCAGCAGCTTCTCAGGGGGAGATTCACCCCTCCACTTT. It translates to CASSFSGGDSPLHF.

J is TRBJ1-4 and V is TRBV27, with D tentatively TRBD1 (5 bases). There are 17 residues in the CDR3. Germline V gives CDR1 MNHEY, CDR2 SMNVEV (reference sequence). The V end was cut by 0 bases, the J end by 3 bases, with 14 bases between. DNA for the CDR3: TGTGCCAGCAGTTTATCGCCAGGGCGAGGAGCTAATGAAAAACTGTTTTTT. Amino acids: CASSLSPGRGANEKLFF.

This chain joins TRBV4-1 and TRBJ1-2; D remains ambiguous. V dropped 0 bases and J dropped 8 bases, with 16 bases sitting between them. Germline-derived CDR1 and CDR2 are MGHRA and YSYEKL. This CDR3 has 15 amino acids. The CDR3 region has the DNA TGCGCCAGCAGCCAAGATCGTATAGGGAGCAGGGGCTACACCTTC. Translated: CASSQDRIGSRGYTF.

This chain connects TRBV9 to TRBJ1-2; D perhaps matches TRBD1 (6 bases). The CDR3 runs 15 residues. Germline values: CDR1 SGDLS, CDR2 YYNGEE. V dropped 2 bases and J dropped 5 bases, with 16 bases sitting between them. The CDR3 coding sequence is TGTGCCAGCAGCGTTACAGGGAGCGTGCCTTATGGCTACACCTTC. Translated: CASSVTGSVPYGYTF.

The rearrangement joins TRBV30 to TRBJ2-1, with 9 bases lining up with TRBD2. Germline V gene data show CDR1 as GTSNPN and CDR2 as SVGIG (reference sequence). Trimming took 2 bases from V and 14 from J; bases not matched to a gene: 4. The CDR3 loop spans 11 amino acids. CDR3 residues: CAWSLSGGKFF. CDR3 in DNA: TGTGCCTGGAGTCTCAGCGGGGGGAAGTTCTTC.

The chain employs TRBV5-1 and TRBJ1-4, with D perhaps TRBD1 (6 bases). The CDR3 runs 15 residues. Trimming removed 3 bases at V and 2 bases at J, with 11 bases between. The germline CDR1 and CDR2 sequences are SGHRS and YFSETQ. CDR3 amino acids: CASSSRGATNEKLFF. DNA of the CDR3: TGCGCCAGCAGCTCGCGGGGGGCGACTAATGAAAAACTGTTTTTT.

Here the CDR3 reads CASSQAGQGYQPQHF. In DNA form, the CDR3 reads TGTGCCAGCAGCCAAGCGGGACAGGGGTATCAGCCCCAGCATTTT. This chain links TRBV3-1 (or the pseudogene TRBV3-2) with TRBJ1-5; 10 bases fit TRBD1. The length of the CDR3 is 15 residues. The germline CDR1 and CDR2 sequences are LGHDT and YNNKEL (reference sequence). V lost 1 base and J lost 5; bases outside the gene matches: 2.

This CDR3 is CASSPDTVNTEAFF. The CDR3 nucleotides are TGTGCCAGCAGCCCCGATACAGTGAACACTGAAGCTTTCTTT. The chain has TRBV5-4 and TRBJ1-1; D is ambiguous. The germline V and J ends were trimmed by 4 bases and 0 bases, with 10 bases remaining between them. Germline CDR1 and CDR2: SGHNT and YYREEE (reference sequence). This CDR3 comprises 14 residues.

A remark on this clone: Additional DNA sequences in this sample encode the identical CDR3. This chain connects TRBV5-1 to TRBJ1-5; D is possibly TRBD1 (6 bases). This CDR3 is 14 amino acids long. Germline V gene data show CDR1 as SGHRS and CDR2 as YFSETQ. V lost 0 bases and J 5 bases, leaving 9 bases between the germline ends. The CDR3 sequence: CASSLEGGDQPQHF. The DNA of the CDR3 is TGCGCCAGCAGCTTGGAGGGGGGGGATCAGCCCCAGCATTTT.

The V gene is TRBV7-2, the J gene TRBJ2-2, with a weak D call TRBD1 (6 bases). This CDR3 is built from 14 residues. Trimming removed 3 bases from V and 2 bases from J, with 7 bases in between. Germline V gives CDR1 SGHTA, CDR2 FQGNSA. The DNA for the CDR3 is TGTGCCAGCAGCTTCAGGGGAAACACCGGGGAGCTGTTTTTT. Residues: CASSFRGNTGELFF.

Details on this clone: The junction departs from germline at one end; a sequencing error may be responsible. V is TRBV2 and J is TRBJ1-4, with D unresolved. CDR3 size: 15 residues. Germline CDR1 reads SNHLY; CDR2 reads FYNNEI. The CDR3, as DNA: TGTACCAGCAGTACCCAACATATTCTTAATGAAAAACTGTTTTTT. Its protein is CTSSTQHILNEKLFF.